This T cell receptor beta chain was captured by sequencing in a study of identical twins. TCRdb analysed the 5' RACE reads with MiXCR anew, one entry per CDR3 protein. The sample holds around 1.7 million distinct CDR3 sequences, less than 35% seen once. On this clonotype itself: As yet, its antigen is unknown.

Healthy Caucasians provided all donations. Study outcomes and limitations: With abundant cord blood beta clonotypes, insertions were fewer; memory repertoires showed no such pattern. Weaker excess sharing between twins was seen in beta out-of-frame sequences.

This sequence was found in a newborn girl in good health. Sequenced material: cord blood.

DNA for the CDR3: TGTGCCAGCAGCTTCTCTAGCTTAAGCTCCTACAATGAGCAGTACTTC. This sequence encodes CASSFSSLSSYNEQYF. This chain connects TRBV7-9 to TRBJ2-1; maybe TRBD2 (5 bases). The DNA end lines up better with TRBJ2-7; the J call may be wrong. Germline loops: CDR1 SEHNR, CDR2 FQNEAQ (reference sequence). The CDR3 covers 16 residues.